This TCR beta chain was captured in a study of blood T cell repertoires in COVID-19. Study overall: Sites across the United States, Italy and Spain contributed samples from acute and convalescent COVID-19. Nucleic acid was either cDNA or gDNA, and it came from T cells, B-cell-depleted T cells, or PBMCs.

V lost 0 bases, J lost 0 bases, and 14 bases lay in between. The V gene's germline CDR1 is LNHNV and CDR2 YYDKDF (reference sequence). The CDR3 runs 17 residues. Original processing notes: Quantification of nucleated cells was approximated via reference gene primer amplification. TCRdb's copy holds only in-frame clones and misses some; the assay was immunoSEQ multiplex PCR. V and J calls and clone size follow that table, whereas D and trimming were derived from the DNA. The sample lists over 130,000 clones; approximately 84% were seen once. This clone has just a few counts. The receptor comes from a man over 45 in a cohort exposed to, infected with or recovered from COVID-19 (not recorded which). Source material: PBMCs or T cells enriched from blood (not recorded which). V usage is TRBV15 and J usage is TRBJ1-1; D is possibly TRBD1 (5 bases). Written as DNA, the CDR3 is TGTGCCACCAGCAGAGATAGGGAGGGGATCGTGAACACTGAAGCTTTCTTT. Its protein product is CATSRDREGIVNTEAFF.